One and the same sample provided the 15 T cell receptor beta chains below, sequenced in a study of shared clonotypes between healthy human individuals. The data were produced by immunoSEQ multiplex PCR, yet TCRdb's version contains in-frame clones alone and is incomplete. The sample shows roughly 330,000 clones, less than 85% of them seen only once. The source material was memory CD4+ T cells sorted from blood. The subset here: CD45RA-negative fraction. Receptors were obtained from a man aged 25-40 years in good health.

V usage is TRBV11-2 and J usage is TRBJ1-5; TRBD1 agrees at 7 bases. CDR3 size: 17 residues. V trimming: 5 bases; J trimming: 2 bases; junction bases outside the gene matches: 12. The V gene's germline CDR1 is SGHAT and CDR2 FQNNGV. CDR3 loop: CASSTSSDRYGNQPQHF. The CDR3 bases are TGTGCCAGCAGCACTTCCTCGGACAGGTACGGCAATCAGCCCCAGCATTTT.

The chain combines TRBV2 with TRBJ2-5; 7 bases align to TRBD1. Germline-derived CDR1 and CDR2 are SNHLY and FYNNEI. Unmatched junction bases numbered 6, after V lost 7 bases and J lost 1 base. The CDR3 extends over 14 amino acids. The CDR3 DNA sequence: TGTGCCAGCACAACACAGGGGTCCCAAGAGACCCAGTACTTC. Amino acids: CASTTQGSQETQYF.

This chain connects TRBV7-9 to TRBJ2-5, with D tentatively TRBD1 or TRBD2 (6 bases each). Germline V lookup: CDR1 SEHNR, CDR2 FQNEAQ (reference sequence). The CDR3 runs to 16 residues. The V end lost 2 bases, the J end lost 5 bases, and 18 bases lay between the germline ends. The CDR3 spells CASSLPRGLSGETQYF. Here the CDR3 DNA reads TGTGCCAGCAGCTTACCTCGGGGGCTCAGCGGGGAGACCCAGTACTTC.

The rearrangement links TRBV5-1 to TRBJ2-7; 8 nucleotides line up with TRBD2. CDR1 and CDR2 (germline): SGHRS, YFSETQ. J was trimmed by 3 bases and V by 0 bases; bases with no gene match: 5. This CDR3 comprises 15 residues. This CDR3 reads CASSLEAGGYYEQYF. CDR3 coding DNA: TGCGCCAGCAGCTTGGAGGCGGGAGGATACTACGAGCAGTACTTC. Full variable domain (remainder filled in from reference TRBV5-1 and TRBJ2-7): KAGVTQTPRYLIKTRGQQVTLSCSPISGHRSVSWYQQTPGQGLQFLFEYFSETQRNKGNFPGRFSGRQFSNSRSEMNVSTLELGDSALYLCASSLEAGGYYEQYFGPGTRLTVT.

This clone has just one count. V is TRBV19 and J is TRBJ1-1; TRBD1 is a possible D gene (5 bases). This CDR3 has 15 amino acids. V was cut by 8 bases and J by 1 base, with 17 bases left in between. Germline lookup yields CDR1 LNHDA and CDR2 SQIVND (reference sequence). The CDR3 DNA sequence: TGTGCCAGTCTTAACTTCGGGGGGAAGAACACTGAAGCTTTCTTT. This encodes CASLNFGGKNTEAFF.

This rearrangement joins TRBV28 to TRBJ1-4; the match to TRBD1 covers 9 bases. The CDR3 is 16 amino acids. The germline CDR1 and CDR2 sequences are MDHEN and SYDVKM. V lost 6 bases, J lost 7 bases, and 12 bases stayed unmatched. CDR3 sequence reads: CASRPSGQGEGEKLFF. CDR3 DNA sequence: TGTGCCAGCAGACCCTCGGGACAGGGTGAGGGTGAAAAACTGTTTTTT.

The J gene is TRBJ2-7, the V gene TRBV28; TRBD2 matches at 8 bases. CDR1 and CDR2 from the germline V gene are MDHEN and SYDVKM. After removal of 4 bases from V and 1 base from J, the junction contained 9 bases not matched to a gene. The CDR3 extends over 16 amino acids. In DNA, the CDR3 is TGTGCCAGCAGTTCCCAACGGACTAGCTGGTCCTACGAGCAGTACTTC. Residues: CASSSQRTSWSYEQYF.

The chain joins TRBV6-4 to TRBJ2-1; 10 bases agree with TRBD1. CDR3 length equals 13 residues. J gave up 6 bases and V 6 bases, and 2 bases lay outside the gene matches. The V gene's germline CDR1 is MRHNA and CDR2 SNTAGT. CDR3 DNA sequence: TGTGCCAGCAGCGGACAGGGGGGCAATGAGCAGTTCTTC. Protein product: CASSGQGGNEQFF.

The gene calls are TRBV9 and TRBJ2-7; 13 bases are a match to TRBD2. V was pared by 3 bases and J by 2 bases, with 2 bases of the junction left unmatched. The CDR3 is made up of 15 amino acids. Germline loops: CDR1 SGDLS, CDR2 YYNGEE. In DNA form, the CDR3 reads TGTGCCAGCAGCGCCGGGACTAGCGGGACCTACGAGCAGTACTTC. Amino acid sequence: CASSAGTSGTYEQYF.

This chain uses TRBV7-2 with TRBJ2-1; the match to TRBD1 covers 9 bases. Per the germline V gene, CDR1 is SGHTA and CDR2 is FQGNSA. After removal of 0 bases from V and 4 bases from J, the junction contained 7 bases not matched to a gene. The CDR3 covers 17 residues. CDR3: CASSLARTGAFYNEQFF. CDR3 nucleotide sequence: TGTGCCAGCAGCTTAGCGCGGACAGGGGCTTTTTACAATGAGCAGTTCTTC.

The chain employs TRBV5-1 and TRBJ2-1; a weak D match, TRBD1 (6 bases). This CDR3 contains 16 residues. In germline, CDR1 is SGHRS, CDR2 YFSETQ. Between the trimmed V and J ends, which lost 5 bases and 7 bases, there was a span of 22 bases. As DNA, the CDR3 is TGCGCCAGCAGGCCGAGGGAAGTACAGGGTGGTAATGAGCAGTTCTTC. Translating gives CASRPREVQGGNEQFF. Together with reference TRBV5-1 and TRBJ2-1, the CDR3 gives the full variable domain: KAGVTQTPRYLIKTRGQQVTLSCSPISGHRSVSWYQQTPGQGLQFLFEYFSETQRNKGNFPGRFSGRQFSNSRSEMNVSTLELGDSALYLCASRPREVQGGNEQFFGPGTRLTVL.

The J gene is TRBJ2-1, the V gene TRBV11-2; D tentatively fits TRBD1 or TRBD2 (6 bases each). The V end lost 4 bases, the J end lost 9 bases, and 22 bases lay between the germline ends. CDR1 is SGHAT and CDR2 is FQNNGV in the germline V gene. There are 16 residues in the CDR3. Here the CDR3 reads CASSSNGGTGTPEQFF. The DNA for the CDR3 is TGTGCCAGCAGCTCGAACGGGGGCACAGGGACCCCTGAGCAGTTCTTC.

A remark on this clone: The identical CDR3 is also encoded by other nucleotide sequences in the sample. The rearrangement links TRBV19 to TRBJ1-5; no reliable D call. With 3 bases removed from V and 0 bases from J, the gap between germline ends came to 0 bases. Germline assignment: CDR1 LNHDA and CDR2 SQIVND (reference sequence). CDR3 length equals 12 residues. DNA of the CDR3: TGTGCCAGTAGTATTAGCAATCAGCCCCAGCATTTT. This encodes CASSISNQPQHF. The full variable domain, completed using reference TRBV19 and TRBJ1-5, is DGGITQSPKYLFRKEGQNVTLSCEQNLNHDAMYWYRQDPGQGLRLIYYSQIVNDFQKGDIAEGYSVSREKKESFPLTVTSAQKNPTAFYLCASSISNQPQHFGDGTRLSIL.

Details on this clone: Other DNA sequences in this specimen translate into the identical CDR3. The CDR3 loop is CASSVGLAGSYEQFF. The CDR3 DNA follows: TGTGCCAGCAGCGTGGGACTAGCGGGAAGTTATGAGCAGTTCTTC. V gene TRBV9 combines with J gene TRBJ2-1; 13 nucleotides match TRBD2. The CDR3 is made up of 15 amino acids. V dropped 2 bases and J dropped 8; count of bases not matched to a gene: 4. Germline V gene lookup returns CDR1 SGDLS and CDR2 YYNGEE.

The chain links TRBV28 to TRBJ1-2; D not resolved. The V gene lost 5 bases and the J gene lost 8 bases, with 15 bases spanning the gap. The CDR3 has 13 residues. CDR1 is MDHEN, CDR2 SYDVKM, per germline. The CDR3 protein is CASSPGLMRGYTF. CDR3 coding DNA: TGTGCCAGCAGTCCCGGCCTGATGAGGGGCTACACCTTC.